The 14 T cell receptor beta chains below all came from one sample that was sequenced in a study of blood T cells in healthy people across ages. Then a second PCR, running about 7 to 11 cycles, was carried out with a sample-barcoded 5' primer and a J-beta primer mix. TCRdb reprocessed the 5' RACE reads with MiXCR, giving one entry per CDR3 protein. The table lists 450,000 to 600,000 distinct CDR3 sequences, roughly a quarter of them singletons. These data were also filed under a second study, of T cells of mothers and their children.

The sequencing sample was made of blood. The source of these receptors is a boy between 2 and 10 years old in good health.

This clonotype has only a few counts. CDR3 in amino acids: CASSWGPTGQTQETQYF. The CDR3 nucleotides read TGCGCCAGCAGCTGGGGCCCCACGGGACAAACTCAAGAGACCCAGTACTTC. V gene TRBV5-1 combines with J gene TRBJ2-5, with D possibly TRBD1 on 6 matching bases. Trimming pared 3 bases from V and 2 bases from J, leaving 20 bases between. Germline V gene lookup returns CDR1 SGHRS and CDR2 YFSETQ. The CDR3 contains 17 residues.

This clonotype was seen a single time. V usage is TRBV9 and J usage is TRBJ2-1, with D possibly being TRBD2 (6 bases). The CDR3 runs 15 residues. V lost 5 bases, J lost 5 bases, and 17 bases lay in between. In germline, CDR1 is SGDLS, CDR2 YYNGEE. In DNA form, the CDR3 reads TGTGCCAGCAGTGTAACTAACAGCGGGCACAATGAGCAGTTCTTC. This gives the protein CASSVTNSGHNEQFF.

V and J are TRBV12-3 or TRBV12-4 and TRBJ2-1; D is possibly TRBD2 (6 bases). The V end was cut by 6 bases, the J end by 0 bases, with 12 bases between. The CDR3 is 15 amino acids. The CDR3 coding sequence is TGTGCCAGCAGGCTGACTAGGCCCTCCTACAATGAGCAGTTCTTC. It is translated as CASRLTRPSYNEQFF.

CDR3 sequence reads: CASSLAETGAISSGANVLTF. Written as DNA, the CDR3 is TGTGCCAGCAGCTTGGCCGAGACAGGGGCAATAAGCTCTGGGGCCAACGTCCTGACTTTC. The V call is TRBV5-5, the J call TRBJ2-6, with 8 bases matching TRBD1. V lost 0 bases, J lost 0 bases, and 11 bases stayed unmatched. CDR1 and CDR2 from the germline V gene are SGHKS and YYEKEE (reference sequence). This CDR3 comprises 20 residues.

The rearrangement uses TRBV12-3 or TRBV12-4 and TRBJ1-2; D not certain. Trimming stripped 7 bases from V and 3 bases from J, with 15 bases between. This CDR3 region has 14 residues. CDR3 sequence reads: CASNPSREDYGYTF. As DNA, the CDR3 is TGTGCCAGCAACCCCAGTCGGGAGGACTATGGCTACACCTTC.

This clonotype was seen a few times. V gene TRBV7-9 combines with J gene TRBJ2-5; 9 bases align to TRBD1. The J call may be mistaken, given a closer DNA end match to TRBJ2-7. The germline gives CDR1 SEHNR, CDR2 FQNEAQ (reference sequence). The CDR3 covers 14 residues. As DNA, the CDR3 is TGTGCCAGCAGTTCGGGACAGGGCCTGTCCGAGCAGTACTTC. Its protein product is CASSSGQGLSEQYF.

This clonotype showed up just a few times. V and J are TRBV3-1 and TRBJ1-1; D might be TRBD1 (6 bases). The CDR3 loop spans 16 amino acids. Per germline, CDR1 LGHDT and CDR2 YNNKEL (reference sequence). The V end was cut by 5 bases, the J end by 3 bases, with 19 bases between. The CDR3 DNA follows: TGTGCCAGCAGCTCCAAGCCTGGGGGCCGGGACACTGAAGCTTTCTTT. This codes for CASSSKPGGRDTEAFF.

This rearrangement joins TRBV3-1 to TRBJ2-1, with D perhaps TRBD1 or TRBD2 (5 bases each). The CDR3 is 14 residues long. CDR1 and CDR2 (germline): LGHDT, YNNKEL (reference sequence). Trimming took 4 bases from V and 8 from J, leaving 15 bases between them. The CDR3 DNA sequence: TGTGCCAGCAGCCGGTGGGGGTCCGGAGATGAGCAGTTCTTC. Protein product: CASSRWGSGDEQFF.

V is TRBV7-2 and J is TRBJ2-4, with D perhaps TRBD1 or TRBD2 (5 bases each). Germline loops: CDR1 SGHTA, CDR2 FQGNSA. V lost 7 bases to trimming and J lost 8 bases, with 18 bases between them. The CDR3 has 14 residues. DNA of the CDR3: TGTGCCAGCACCTACGACTCTGGGGGAGACATTCAGTACTTC. Protein product: CASTYDSGGDIQYF. Looking up the rest from reference TRBV7-2 and TRBJ2-4 gives the full variable domain: GAGVSQSPSNKVTEKGKDVELRCDPISGHTALYWYRQSLGQGLEFLIYFQGNSAPDKSGLPSDRFSAERTGGSVSTLTIQRTQQEDSAVYLCASTYDSGGDIQYFGAGTRLSVL.

This clonotype is a singleton in its sample. The V call is TRBV6-6, the J call TRBJ1-1, with 8 nucleotides matching TRBD1. V lost 4 bases to trimming and J lost 8 bases; unmatched junction nucleotides: 3. The CDR3 is 12 residues long. The germline V gene encodes CDR1 MNHNY and CDR2 SVGAGI (reference sequence). The CDR3, as DNA: TGTGCCAGCAGTTCCAGGGGGCAGGAAGCTTTCTTT. Its protein product is CASSSRGQEAFF.

In this sample, this clonotype turned up a few times. One junction end does not reproduce the germline sequence, and a read error may be involved. This chain connects TRBV5-1 to TRBJ2-3; TRBD2 matches at 7 bases. Germline V gives CDR1 SGHRS, CDR2 YFSETQ. CDR3 length: 15 amino acids. The chain's CDR3 is CASGLELADTDTQYF. CDR3 coding DNA: TGCGCCAGCGGCTTGGAGCTAGCGGACACAGATACGCAGTATTTT.

V and J are TRBV7-2 and TRBJ2-7; D gene unclear. The V gene's germline CDR1 is SGHTA and CDR2 FQGNSA. V was pared by 3 bases and J by 5 bases, with 11 bases between. The CDR3 has 13 amino acids. The CDR3 coding sequence is TGTGCCAGCAGCTTTCCCGGGTTCAACGAGCAGTACTTC. It specifies CASSFPGFNEQYF.

The chain is built from TRBV10-3 and TRBJ2-3; possibly TRBD2 for D (6 bases). V lost 2 bases to trimming and J lost 2 bases, with 14 bases between them. CDR1 is ENHRY, CDR2 SYGVKD, per germline. This CDR3 has 16 residues. In DNA form, the CDR3 reads TGTGCCATCAGTGAGCGACTAGAGGCCTCCACAGATACGCAGTATTTT. Amino acid sequence: CAISERLEASTDTQYF.

The gene calls are TRBV5-1 and TRBJ1-3; D is uncertain. Trimming stripped 2 bases from V and 4 bases from J, with 10 bases between. CDR1 is SGHRS and CDR2 is YFSETQ in the germline V gene. This CDR3 is 14 amino acids long. The CDR3 DNA reads TGCGCCAGCAGCTTACGGGAGGCGGGAAACACCATATATTTT. Residues: CASSLREAGNTIYF.